Shown below are 20 T cell receptor beta chains from a single sample sequenced in a study of technical replicates of blood from several donors listed by TCRdb under 2017. The library was built by means of the immunoSEQ multiplex PCR assay. The table was pulled from immuneACCESS by TCRdb, which kept in-frame rearrangements only. Such tables lose some clones; where checked, under half of the loss comes from unresolved V genes, and the rest has no known cause. The sample table holds over 75,000 clones, of which 95% to 98% were seen once. Under 0.3% of the sample is taken by the ten largest. Sequenced input: T cells isolated from PBMCs. These receptors all stem from a human donor in good health.

This chain joins TRBV6-4 and TRBJ1-5; 7 nucleotides match TRBD1. Per germline, CDR1 MRHNA and CDR2 SNTAGT. The CDR3 runs 14 residues. With V trimmed by 4 bases and J by 6 bases, 6 bases remained unmatched. CDR3 sequence (DNA): TGTGCCAGCAGTGGGACAGGTACCGGTCAGCCCCAGCATTTT. Protein sequence: CASSGTGTGQPQHF.

This clone was seen just once. The chain uses TRBV6-5 and TRBJ1-4; no clear D gene. Trimming shortened V by 3 bases and J by 7 bases, and 15 bases separated the two germline ends. Germline V CDR1 and CDR2: MNHEY, SVGAGI. The CDR3 runs 15 residues. Written as DNA, the CDR3 is TGTGCCAGCAGTTATCGGTCAGGTCGGATTGAAAAACTGTTTTTT. This sequence encodes CASSYRSGRIEKLFF.

The chain has TRBV4-1 and TRBJ2-2, with D tentatively TRBD2 (6 bases). Trimming shortened V by 4 bases and J by 7 bases, and 13 bases separated the two germline ends. Germline CDR1 is MGHRA and CDR2 is YSYEKL. The CDR3 extends over 14 amino acids. CDR3: CASSPEGSGGELFF. CDR3 nucleotides: TGCGCCAGCAGCCCGGAGGGATCTGGCGGGGAGCTGTTTTTT.

This clone was recorded once. The J gene is TRBJ1-1, the V gene TRBV9, with 8 positions matching TRBD1. The germline CDR1 and CDR2 sequences are SGDLS and YYNGEE. CDR3 length equals 14 residues. Losses at the gene ends were 5 bases for V and 3 bases for J; bases not matched to a gene: 6. The CDR3 is CASRHGTGDTEAFF. The CDR3 DNA reads as TGTGCCAGCAGACACGGGACAGGTGACACTGAAGCTTTCTTT.

This rearrangement joins TRBV4-3 to TRBJ1-1; D is uncertain. The V end lost 2 bases, the J end lost 0 bases, and 13 bases lay between the germline ends. CDR3 length: 16 residues. From germline, CDR1 is LGHNA and CDR2 YSLEER. CDR3 coding DNA: TGCGCCAGCAGCCAAACCCACTTCGGGATGAACACTGAAGCTTTCTTT. It encodes CASSQTHFGMNTEAFF.

The CDR3 sequence is CAIPGAENTIYF. The CDR3 DNA sequence: TGTGCCATCCCAGGGGCGGAGAACACCATATATTTT. The gene calls are TRBV10-3 and TRBJ1-3, with D tentatively TRBD1 (6 bases). The CDR3 runs to 12 residues. Germline V CDR1 and CDR2: ENHRY, SYGVKD. Trimming cost V 8 bases and J 7 bases, with 12 bases left between them.

This chain links TRBV23-1 with TRBJ2-7; TRBD2 might be the D (5 bases). TRBV23-1 is an ORF, and what it does is uncertain. Trimming removed 2 bases from V and 2 bases from J, with 10 bases in between. The CDR3 spans 14 residues. CDR3 DNA sequence: TGCGCCAGCAGTCAAGCGGGTACCCCCTACGAGCAGTACTTC. It translates to CASSQAGTPYEQYF.

The V and J genes are TRBV5-4 and TRBJ2-7; a possible D gene is TRBD2 (6 bases). Trimming took off 0 bases at V and 6 bases at J, with 16 bases between the two ends. CDR3 length: 15 residues. Germline V gives CDR1 SGHNT, CDR2 YYREEE (reference sequence). The CDR3 bases are TGTGCCAGCAGCTTGGAGGCGACTAGTTGGGCCGAGCAGTACTTC. Translating it yields CASSLEATSWAEQYF. The full variable domain, rest sourced from reference TRBV5-4 and TRBJ2-7, is ETGVTQSPTHLIKTRGQQVTLRCSSQSGHNTVSWYQQALGQGPQFIFQYYREEENGRGNFPPRFSGLQFPNYSSELNVNALELDDSALYLCASSLEATSWAEQYFGPGTRLTVT.

This chain links TRBV6-1 with TRBJ1-2; weak D call: TRBD1 (5 bases). This CDR3 contains 13 residues. Trimming took 4 bases from V and 7 from J, leaving 13 bases between them. From germline, CDR1 is MNHNS and CDR2 SASEGT. The CDR3 reads CASSVAGKSGYTF. The CDR3 nucleotides are TGTGCCAGCAGTGTTGCAGGGAAGAGTGGCTACACCTTC.

V gene TRBV27 combines with J gene TRBJ2-1, with 8 nucleotides matching TRBD2. The germline V gene encodes CDR1 MNHEY and CDR2 SMNVEV (reference sequence). Trimming cost V 6 bases and J 7 bases; bases outside gene matches: 11. This CDR3 spans 15 amino acids. The CDR3 bases are TGTGCCAGCAGCTTACTAGCGGAGGCTTGGAATGAGCAGTTCTTC. The encoded protein is CASSLLAEAWNEQFF.

This chain links TRBV29-1 with TRBJ2-3; 7 bases agree with TRBD2. Germline lookup yields CDR1 SQVTM and CDR2 ANQGSEA. Trimming cost V 7 bases and J 3 bases; bases outside gene matches: 7. The CDR3 spans 13 residues. The CDR3 bases are TGCAGCGCTGCCCCGGGAGGAACAGATACGCAGTATTTT. Amino acid sequence: CSAAPGGTDTQYF.

V is TRBV6-5 and J is TRBJ1-1, with D tentatively TRBD1 (5 bases). V was trimmed by 2 bases and J by 1 base, leaving 14 bases between them. Germline V gene lookup returns CDR1 MNHEY and CDR2 SVGAGI. The CDR3 is 16 residues long. CDR3 protein: CASSYGEGRPNTEAFF. The CDR3 DNA follows: TGTGCCAGCAGTTACGGGGAGGGACGGCCGAACACTGAAGCTTTCTTT.

This rearrangement joins TRBV11-2 to TRBJ1-1; D gene unclear. The length of the CDR3 is 12 residues. Per germline, CDR1 SGHAT and CDR2 FQNNGV. Deletions cut 2 bases from V and 3 bases from J, with 4 bases between. CDR3 bases: TGTGCCAGCAGCTTATCCTACACTGAAGCTTTCTTT. This gives the protein CASSLSYTEAFF.

J is TRBJ2-1 and V is TRBV5-8; tentative D call: TRBD2 (6 bases). This CDR3 region has 13 residues. V gave up 0 bases and J gave up 8 bases, with 9 bases separating them. Germline V gene sequence: CDR1 SGHTS, CDR2 YDEGEE. CDR3 residues: CASSLGGVDEQFF. The CDR3 DNA reads TGTGCCAGCAGCTTGGGGGGGGTCGATGAGCAGTTCTTC.

This chain links TRBV5-1 with TRBJ2-5, with D possibly being TRBD1 (5 bases). With 3 bases removed from V and 5 bases from J, the gap between germline ends came to 17 bases. This CDR3 is built from 15 residues. Germline values: CDR1 SGHRS, CDR2 YFSETQ. CDR3 residues: CASSSATGYGETQYF. In DNA form, the CDR3 reads TGCGCCAGCAGCTCAGCTACAGGCTACGGGGAGACCCAGTACTTC.

The chain employs TRBV6-6 and TRBJ1-5, with 8 bases lining up with TRBD1. Germline trimming cut 7 bases from V and 5 bases from J; bases unmatched to any gene: 7. Per the germline V gene, CDR1 is MNHNY and CDR2 is SVGAGI (reference sequence). The CDR3 loop spans 14 amino acids. The chain's CDR3 is CASTVAGGDQPQHF. CDR3 in DNA: TGTGCCAGCACCGTGGCAGGGGGCGATCAGCCCCAGCATTTT.

The chain has TRBV4-1 and TRBJ2-3; 13 bases line up with TRBD2. Unmatched junction bases numbered 11, after V lost 4 bases and J lost 4 bases. Germline CDR1 is MGHRA and CDR2 is YSYEKL. This CDR3 region has 18 residues. The CDR3 nucleotides read TGCGCCAGCAGCCCATCCCCCCTACTAGCGGGAGGGGCAGATACGCAGTATTTT. Encoded protein: CASSPSPLLAGGADTQYF.

This chain uses TRBV6-5 with TRBJ2-3, with D unresolved. CDR1 is MNHEY, CDR2 SVGAGI, per germline. V was clipped by 0 bases and J by 1 base, with 8 bases between them. This CDR3 is built from 15 residues. CDR3 DNA: TGTGCCAGCAGTTACTCTCGGTTTCGCACAGATACGCAGTATTTT. This encodes CASSYSRFRTDTQYF.

V usage is TRBV6-5 and J usage is TRBJ2-7, with TRBD2 matching 8 bases. The CDR3 covers 11 residues. V shed 7 bases, J shed 7 bases, and the junction held 3 bases outside the gene matches. Looked up from germline, CDR1 is MNHEY and CDR2 is SVGAGI. The CDR3 spells CASIRGGEQYF. DNA for the CDR3: TGTGCCAGCATTCGGGGGGGAGAGCAGTACTTC.

The V and J genes are TRBV9 and TRBJ1-2; TRBD1 matches 7 bases. The V gene's germline CDR1 is SGDLS and CDR2 YYNGEE. V was pared by 3 bases and J by 2 bases, with 4 bases of the junction left unmatched. CDR3 length: 14 residues. CDR3 DNA: TGTGCCAGCAGCGCACAGGGACAGAACTATGGCTACACCTTC. This translates into CASSAQGQNYGYTF.